These T cell receptor beta chains were read from a single sample in a study of control samples from healthy donors and cancer patients. Sequencing used immunoSEQ multiplex PCR; TCRdb keeps in-frame clones, though not all of them. The top ten hold 14% of the sample, which has roughly 100,000 clones, 88% seen once. Sequenced sample: blood. Receptors originate from a man aged 25 to 40 in good health. CDR3s include the opening cysteine and the closing phenylalanine or tryptophan. Each record gives: D gene, clone size, J gene, V gene, CDR3 protein, CDR3 DNA. D genes are given only for firm matches. Clone size is shown for a subset of rows, as once, few, many or a class of expanded clone.

>TRBD1|.|TRBJ2-7|TRBV5-1
CASSLPGTDTYEQYF
TGCGCCAGCAGCCTGCCCGGGACAGATACCTACGAGCAGTACTTC
>.|.|TRBJ2-1|TRBV5-5
CASSFLWGSYNEQFF
.
>TRBD1|.|TRBJ2-7|TRBV28
CASSLRGQGSYEQYF
TGTGCCAGCAGTTTACGTGGACAGGGATCATACGAGCAGTACTTC
>.|.|TRBJ2-5|TRBV7-9
CASSLAHGGTQYF
TGTGCCAGCAGCTTAGCACATGGAGGGACCCAGTACTTC
>TRBD1|.|TRBJ1-2|TRBV5-1
CASSNGTGGLLYGYTF
TGCGCCAGCAGCAATGGGACAGGGGGACTACTATATGGCTACACCTTC
>TRBD1|.|TRBJ1-2|TRBV28
CASNLQGALDYGYTF
TGTGCCAGCAACCTACAGGGGGCGCTGGACTATGGCTACACCTTC
>.|.|TRBJ2-7|TRBV13
CASSSLSRISSYEQYF
TGTGCCAGCAGCTCCCTCTCCAGGATTAGCTCCTACGAGCAGTACTTC
>.|.|TRBJ2-7|TRBV3-1/TRBV3-2
CASSHLGRDEQYF
TGTGCCAGCAGCCATCTCGGGCGTGACGAGCAGTACTTC
>TRBD2|few|TRBJ2-2|TRBV5-1
CASRVGLAVLEVGELFF
TGCGCCAGCAGAGTCGGACTAGCGGTTCTCGAGGTGGGGGAGCTGTTTTTT
>.|.|TRBJ2-7|TRBV7-2
CASSFPGRKSYEQYF
TGTGCCAGCAGCTTTCCGGGACGGAAATCCTACGAGCAGTACTTC
>.|.|TRBJ2-1|TRBV7-3
CASSLIARWADNEQFF
TGTGCCAGCAGCTTAATCGCGAGATGGGCGGACAATGAGCAGTTCTTC
>.|.|TRBJ1-5|TRBV30
CAVMVRGNQPQHF
TGTGCTGTAATGGTAAGGGGCAATCAGCCCCAGCATTTT
>.|.|TRBJ2-7|TRBV5-3
CARSLVGEYRYEQYF
TGTGCCAGAAGCTTGGTGGGGGAATATCGATACGAGCAGTACTTC
>TRBD2|.|TRBJ2-1|TRBV18
CASSPRTSGSYNEQFF
TGTGCCAGCTCACCACGAACTAGCGGGTCCTACAATGAGCAGTTCTTC
>.|.|TRBJ2-3|TRBV18
CASSPSPASNTDTQYF
TGTGCCAGCTCACCCTCTCCGGCCTCTAACACAGATACGCAGTATTTT
>.|few|TRBJ2-1|TRBV7-2
CASTRGDEQFF
TGTGCCAGCACCAGAGGGGATGAGCAGTTCTTC
>.|.|TRBJ1-6|TRBV30
CAWSVRGERSPLHF
TGTGCCTGGAGTGTGAGGGGCGAGCGTTCACCCCTCCACTTT
>TRBD1|.|TRBJ1-5|TRBV19
CASSDTGQGVGPQHF
TGTGCCAGTAGTGACACGGGACAGGGGGTGGGGCCCCAGCATTTT
>.|.|TRBJ2-4|TRBV11-1
CASSLLDGDIQYF
TGTGCCAGCAGCTTGTTGGATGGGGACATTCAGTACTTC
>.|.|TRBJ2-1|TRBV28
CASSRFGVMSEGHEQFF
TGTGCCAGCAGTCGTTTCGGTGTTATGTCGGAAGGCCATGAGCAGTTCTTC
>TRBD1|.|TRBJ1-1|TRBV3-1/TRBV3-2
CASRPTGGTEAFF
TGTGCCAGCAGACCGACAGGGGGCACTGAAGCTTTCTTT
>.|.|TRBJ1-1|TRBV7-9
CASSPSDLSGNTEAFF
TGTGCCAGCAGCCCCTCCGACCTATCCGGGAACACTGAAGCTTTCTTT
>.|once|TRBJ1-4|TRBV15
CATSRDRGPNEKLFF
TGTGCCACCAGCAGAGATAGGGGACCGAATGAAAAACTGTTTTTT
>.|.|TRBJ2-3|TRBV21-1
CASSKEGVRRDRGPTDTQYF
TGTGCCAGCAGCAAAGAAGGGGTGCGTCGGGACAGGGGTCCCACAGATACGCAGTATTTT
>.|.|TRBJ1-1|TRBV6-2/TRBV6-3
CASSSGTMNTEAFF
TGTGCCAGCAGTTCCGGCACCATGAACACTGAAGCTTTCTTT
>.|.|TRBJ2-7|TRBV7-9
CASFSERDFRANEQYF
TGTGCCAGCTTTTCCGAAAGGGACTTTCGCGCCAACGAGCAGTACTTC
>.|.|TRBJ1-2|TRBV28
CASSSGAGYGYTF
TGTGCCAGCAGTTCAGGGGCAGGGTATGGCTACACCTTC
>.|.|TRBJ2-7|TRBV25-1
CASSEFEGAYEQYF
TGTGCCAGCAGTGAATTTGAGGGGGCCTACGAGCAGTACTTC
>.|.|TRBJ2-3|TRBV5-4
CASSQDFRNTDTQYF
TGTGCCAGCAGCCAGGACTTCCGTAACACAGATACGCAGTATTTT
>TRBD2|.|TRBJ2-5|TRBV19
CASSRTSGETQYF
TGTGCCAGTAGCAGGACTAGCGGGGAGACCCAGTACTTC
>TRBD2|.|TRBJ2-7|TRBV29-1
CSVEGGEVAGVGEQYF
TGCAGCGTCGAGGGCGGGGAGGTAGCGGGAGTTGGCGAGCAGTACTTC
>.|.|TRBJ2-7|TRBV3-1/TRBV3-2
CASSQVAYEQYF
TGTGCCAGCAGCCAAGTGGCCTACGAGCAGTACTTC
>.|few|TRBJ1-2|TRBV27
CASSLSGASRNYGYTF
TGTGCCAGCAGTTTGTCGGGGGCTAGCAGAAACTATGGCTACACCTTC
>.|few|TRBJ1-5|TRBV7-9
CASTSSNSNQPQHF
TGTGCCAGCACCTCCTCCAATAGCAATCAGCCCCAGCATTTT
>.|few|TRBJ1-2|TRBV6-6
CASRGTPPWGNYGYTF
TGTGCCAGCAGAGGGACACCTCCGTGGGGTAACTATGGCTACACCTTC
>.|.|TRBJ2-7|TRBV19
CASSTWDGDYEQYF
TGTGCCAGTAGTACTTGGGACGGAGATTACGAGCAGTACTTC
>.|.|TRBJ2-7|TRBV20-1
CSARSAYEQYF
TGCAGTGCTAGAAGCGCCTACGAGCAGTACTTC
>.|.|TRBJ2-1|TRBV7-3
CASSLAPAGRNEQFF
TGTGCCAGCAGCTTGGCTCCGGCGGGCCGCAATGAGCAGTTCTTC
>.|.|TRBJ2-7|TRBV2
CASTDDGWEQYF
TGTGCCAGCACCGACGACGGGTGGGAGCAGTACTTC
>.|.|TRBJ2-6|TRBV27
CASSSLQGGTSGANVLTF
TGTGCCAGCAGTTCGTTGCAGGGGGGGACTTCTGGGGCCAACGTCCTGACTTTC
>.|.|TRBJ1-2|TRBV7-9
CASSPPSGRVNYGYTF
TGTGCCAGCAGCCCTCCGTCGGGGAGGGTTAACTATGGCTACACCTTC
>.|.|TRBJ1-4|TRBV18
CASSPVTQEKLFF
TGTGCCAGCTCACCAGTGACGCAAGAAAAACTGTTTTTT
>.|.|TRBJ2-5|TRBV7-3
CASSLSGVLQETQYF
TGTGCCAGCAGCTTATCTGGCGTACTTCAAGAGACCCAGTACTTC
>.|.|TRBJ2-7|TRBV4-1
CASSQLVSPGPGEQYF
TGCGCCAGCAGCCAACTCGTCTCCCCCGGCCCGGGCGAGCAGTACTTC
>.|.|TRBJ2-3|TRBV20-1
CSASDASGTDTQYF
TGCAGTGCTAGTGATGCATCCGGCACAGATACGCAGTATTTT
>.|once|TRBJ2-1|TRBV27
CASSLKPTFLGSHNEQFF
TGTGCCAGCAGTTTAAAACCCACCTTTCTCGGGAGCCACAATGAGCAGTTCTTC
>TRBD1|few|TRBJ1-4|TRBV6-5
CASSSTGTGEKLFF
TGTGCCAGCAGTTCAACAGGGACAGGGGAAAAACTGTTTTTT
>TRBD1|.|TRBJ2-3|TRBV11-3
CASSAGGPDTQYF
TGTGCCAGCAGTGCAGGGGGACCAGATACGCAGTATTTT
>.|few|TRBJ1-5|TRBV28
CASQSSNQPQHF
TGTGCCAGTCAGTCTAGCAATCAGCCCCAGCATTTT
>.|few|TRBJ1-1|TRBV18
CASSPRGGNTEAFF
TGTGCCAGCTCACCACGGGGTGGGAACACTGAAGCTTTCTTT
>TRBD2|.|TRBJ2-7|TRBV4-3
CASSQVIGTRHYEQYF
TGCGCCAGCAGCCAAGTTATCGGGACTAGACACTACGAGCAGTACTTC
>.|.|TRBJ2-1|TRBV18
CASSPDITYNEQFF
TGTGCCAGCTCACCCGATATTACCTACAATGAGCAGTTCTTC
>.|.|TRBJ2-7|TRBV5-4
CASSLVGADSYEQYF
TGTGCCAGCAGCTTAGTGGGGGCCGACTCCTACGAGCAGTACTTC
>.|.|TRBJ2-1|TRBV5-4
CASSLDRAYNEQFF
TGTGCCAGCAGCTTGGACAGGGCCTACAATGAGCAGTTCTTC
>.|.|TRBJ1-5|TRBV28
CASRTVPSNQPQHF
TGTGCCAGCAGGACAGTCCCTAGCAATCAGCCCCAGCATTTT